These T cell receptor beta chains were read from a single sample in a study of T cells after posttransplantation cyclophosphamide. Method: immunoSEQ multiplex PCR; TCRdb's copy keeps in-frame clones and lacks some. The specimen has fewer than 35,000 clones, none found just once. The specimen sequenced was PBMCs. The origin of the receptors is a woman aged 60-75 years in good health, CMV-negative, and a related stem cell transplant donor. CDR3s include the opening cysteine and the closing phenylalanine or tryptophan. D genes are given only for firm matches. The size entry is marked missing in some rows and otherwise reads once, few, many or a size class.

v_gene	abundance	j_gene	d_gene	CDR3nt	CDR3aa
TRBV30	many	TRBJ2-3	NA	TGTGCCTGGAGTGTACAAGATACGCAGTATTTT	CAWSVQDTQYF
TRBV28	many	TRBJ2-1	TRBD1	TGTGCCAGCAGTCCGGACAGGCTTGTCAATGAGCAGTTCTTC	CASSPDRLVNEQFF
TRBV4-2	many	TRBJ2-3	TRBD2	TGTGCCAGCAGCCAAGAGTTCGCTGGGACTAGTCACACGCAGTATTTT	CASSQEFAGTSHTQYF
TRBV7-2	many	TRBJ1-2	NA	TGTGCCAGCAGCTTAGCAGGGGCAGCTATTAACTATGGCTACACCTTC	CASSLAGAAINYGYTF
TRBV28	many	TRBJ1-6	TRBD1	TGTGCCAGCATTAAGGGGGCGTGGAATTCACCCCTCCACTTT	CASIKGAWNSPLHF
TRBV9	few	TRBJ2-5	NA	TGTGCCAGCAGCGAGGGACACTCACAAGAGACCCAGTACTTC	CASSEGHSQETQYF
TRBV6-5	many	TRBJ1-1	TRBD1	TGTGCCAGCAGTCCCAGGGACAGGGTAGTGGCTTTCTTT	CASSPRDRVVAFF
TRBV4-1	few	TRBJ2-5	NA	TGCGCCAGCAGCCAGCAACAGGGGAGGTTGGAGACCCAGTACTTC	CASSQQQGRLETQYF
TRBV28	many	TRBJ2-1	TRBD2	TGTGCCAGCAGTTTATCGGCGGGAGGACATCGTGCGGGGGGACCTTACAATGAGCAGTTCTTC	CASSLSAGGHRAGGPYNEQFF
TRBV28	few	TRBJ2-6	NA	TGTGCCAGCAGTTTATCAGGGATCGGGGCCAACGTCCTGACTTTC	CASSLSGIGANVLTF
TRBV12-3/TRBV12-4	many	TRBJ2-1	NA	TGTGCCAGCAGTTCCCAGTTCCGGGGGGCGGAGATGAATGAGCAGTTCTTC	CASSSQFRGAEMNEQFF
TRBV5-6	many	TRBJ1-1	NA	TGTGCCAGCAGCTTGGGGCAGATTAACACTGAAGCTTTCTTT	CASSLGQINTEAFF
TRBV30	NA	TRBJ2-7	TRBD2	TGTGCCTGGAGTGTTGAAAAGCTAGCGGGAGTCCACGAGCAGTACTTC	CAWSVEKLAGVHEQYF
TRBV19	many	TRBJ1-4	NA	TGTGCCCGGAATGAGACAGTTTTTGAAAAACTGTTTTTT	CARNETVFEKLFF
TRBV7-3	NA	TRBJ2-5	TRBD2	TGTGCCAGCAGCCCCCGGGGGTCTAGCGGGAGACTCCAAGAGACCCAGTACTTC	CASSPRGSSGRLQETQYF
TRBV14	many	TRBJ1-4	NA	TGTGCCAGCAGCCAGATGGTCGGTCTGGGCGAAAAACTGTTTTTT	CASSQMVGLGEKLFF
TRBV27	many	TRBJ1-6	TRBD1	TGTGCCAGCAGATCCGGGACAGGGGGCCTCACCCTCCACTTT	CASRSGTGGLTLHF
TRBV10-1	many	TRBJ2-1	NA	TGCGCCAGCAGTGAGGGCAGGTTTTCCTACAATGAGCAGTTCTTC	CASSEGRFSYNEQFF
TRBV27	many	TRBJ2-1	NA	TGTGCCAGCAGTTTATCTGGTGAGGCTGAGCAGTTCTTC	CASSLSGEAEQFF
TRBV12-3/TRBV12-4	many	TRBJ2-1	NA	TGTGCCAGCAGTTTCAGGGCCCGATACAATGAGCAGTTCTTC	CASSFRARYNEQFF
TRBV19	many	TRBJ1-2	TRBD1	TGTGCCAGTAGGACATCCGGGACAGGGGCCTATGGCTACACCTTC	CASRTSGTGAYGYTF
TRBV5-1	many	TRBJ2-3	NA	TGCGCCAGCAGCTTGGAAAGGGTAGACACAGATACGCAGTATTTT	CASSLERVDTDTQYF
TRBV6-2/TRBV6-3	many	TRBJ2-2	TRBD2	TGTGCCAGCAGTTACGGGGGACTAGCGGGGGGGCCAGACACCGGGGAGCTGTTTTTT	CASSYGGLAGGPDTGELFF
TRBV15	few	TRBJ1-5	NA	TGTGCCACCAGCAGACAGGGGAGGGGTAGCAATCAGCCCCAGCATTTT	CATSRQGRGSNQPQHF
TRBV27	many	TRBJ1-6	NA	TGTGCCAGCAGTTCAGGGACAACCTATAATTCACCCCTCCACTTT	CASSSGTTYNSPLHF
TRBV12-3/TRBV12-4	many	TRBJ2-3	TRBD1	TGTGCCAGCAGTTGGGGACAGAGCACAGATACGCAGTATTTT	CASSWGQSTDTQYF
TRBV27	many	TRBJ2-2	TRBD1	TGTGCCAGCAGTTTGCGACAGGGTGTAGGGGAGCTGTTTTTT	CASSLRQGVGELFF
TRBV12-3/TRBV12-4	many	TRBJ2-7	NA	TGTGCCAGCAGGCACAGGGGGGGCTACGAGCAGTACTTC	CASRHRGGYEQYF
TRBV28	many	TRBJ1-6	NA	TGTGCCAGCAGACAAACAGGGTTCAATTCACCCCTCCACTTT	CASRQTGFNSPLHF
TRBV5-4	few	TRBJ2-5	NA	TGTGCCAGCAGCCCCATAACAGGGCGGACCCAGTACTTC	CASSPITGRTQYF
TRBV9	many	TRBJ2-5	TRBD1	TGTGCCAGCAGCGTAGGGGACAGGGATGCAGAGACCCAGTACTTC	CASSVGDRDAETQYF
TRBV7-2	many	TRBJ2-1	TRBD2	TGTGCCAGCAGCTCCCGACACGTAGCGGGGAATGAGCAGTTCTTC	CASSSRHVAGNEQFF
TRBV6-5	few	TRBJ2-3	NA	TGTGCCAGCAGTTACTCGGCCAGCACAGATACGCAGTATTTT	CASSYSASTDTQYF
TRBV7-3	few	TRBJ1-5	NA	TGTGCCAGCAGCTTAACCAGGGATCAGCCCCAGCATTTT	CASSLTRDQPQHF
TRBV4-1	many	TRBJ1-1	NA	TGCGCCAGCAGCTTTCGCGGGAACACTGAAGCTTTCTTT	CASSFRGNTEAFF
TRBV30	many	TRBJ2-6	NA	TGTGCCTCTAGTGAGAGGGCCAACGTCCTGACTTTC	CASSERANVLTF
TRBV6-5	few	TRBJ2-7	NA	TGTGCCAGCAGCTCGACAGCGGGTATCGGGGAGCAGTACTTC	CASSSTAGIGEQYF
TRBV5-6	many	TRBJ2-1	NA	TGTGCCAGCAGCTTGGGACCACGGGGGCAGTTCTTC	CASSLGPRGQFF
TRBV5-1	many	TRBJ1-1	NA	TGCGCCAGCAGCTTGGGGCAGGGGAGAACTGAAGCTTTCTTT	CASSLGQGRTEAFF
TRBV5-1	many	TRBJ2-3	NA	TGCGCCAGCAGCCCGGGGACTTCTAGCACAGATACGCAGTATTTT	CASSPGTSSTDTQYF
TRBV27	few	TRBJ2-3	TRBD1	TGTGCCAGCGGCTCTTCCGGGACAGGACTCACAGATACGCAGTATTTT	CASGSSGTGLTDTQYF
TRBV4-3	many	TRBJ2-1	TRBD2	TGCGCCAGCAGCCAACGGGACTACTACAGCTCCTACAATGAGCAGTTCTTC	CASSQRDYYSSYNEQFF
TRBV5-6	NA	TRBJ2-3	TRBD1	TGTGCCAGCAGCTTACGGACAGGGTGGACAGATACGCAGTATTTT	CASSLRTGWTDTQYF
TRBV28	many	TRBJ1-2	NA	TGTGCCAGCAGTTCTGGGGGGGGCTTACCTAACTATGGCTACACCTTC	CASSSGGGLPNYGYTF
TRBV6-2/TRBV6-3	many	TRBJ1-1	TRBD1	TGTGCCAGTAAGGGGGCGTCGAACACTGAAGCTTTCTTT	CASKGASNTEAFF
TRBV5-1	many	TRBJ2-5	TRBD2	TGCGCCAGCAGCTTTACTAGCGGGGCGACCCAGTACTTC	CASSFTSGATQYF